A single sample gave rise to the 13 T cell receptor beta chains below, sequenced in a study of shared clonotypes between healthy human individuals (dated by TCRdb to about 2020). Library creation used the immunoSEQ multiplex PCR assay. As stored in TCRdb, this immuneACCESS dataset retains in-frame rearrangements with V and J assigned. A fraction of the clones does not appear; measured against another copy, unresolved V genes explain less than half of the discrepancy, and the remainder lacks a known reason. This sample is represented by hundreds of thousands of clones; 90% to 96% of them were singletons. The top ten clonotypes cover roughly 0.06% of the sample. Material: naive CD4+ T cells sorted from blood. This sample's cell subset or site label indicates: CD45RA+ positively selected. All receptors come from a woman under 40 in good health.

The J gene is TRBJ2-1, the V gene TRBV11-2, with D hard to call. The CDR3 is 15 residues long. The germline V gene has CDR1 SGHAT and CDR2 FQNNGV. The V end lost 1 base, the J end lost 5 bases, and 12 bases lay between the germline ends. In DNA form, the CDR3 reads TGTGCCAGCAGCTTAGCGCGTCGACCTAACAATGAGCAGTTCTTC. Protein: CASSLARRPNNEQFF.

The chain is built from TRBV5-4 and TRBJ2-1, with a possible D match to TRBD2 (6 bases). This CDR3 is built from 15 residues. Trimming left V 4 bases short and J 6 bases short, with 17 bases between. Per the germline V gene, CDR1 is SGHNT and CDR2 is YYREEE (reference sequence). CDR3 sequence: CASSTPGLGFNEQFF. The CDR3 nucleotides read TGTGCCAGCAGCACACCGGGACTGGGCTTCAATGAGCAGTTCTTC.

The chain combines TRBV6-1 with TRBJ2-1, with D possibly being TRBD2 (6 bases). The CDR3 contains 15 residues. Looked up from germline, CDR1 is MNHNS and CDR2 is SASEGT. The V and J ends lost 6 bases and 3 bases respectively, with 15 bases between them. The CDR3 protein is CASRDWGVSYNEQFF. The CDR3 bases are TGTGCCAGCAGGGATTGGGGGGTTAGCTACAATGAGCAGTTCTTC.

The chain links TRBV2 to TRBJ1-4; D not resolved. The V gene's germline CDR1 is SNHLY and CDR2 FYNNEI. The CDR3 is made up of 11 amino acids. Trimming shortened V by 2 bases and J by 7 bases, and 2 bases separated the two germline ends. CDR3 DNA: TGTGCCAGCAGTGAAACTGAAAAACTGTTTTTT. Amino acids: CASSETEKLFF.

V gene TRBV10-2 combines with J gene TRBJ1-2; possible D gene TRBD1, 5 bases. The CDR3 has 13 residues. Trimming left V 10 bases short and J 8 bases short, with 20 bases between. The V gene's germline CDR1 is WSHSY and CDR2 SAAADI. CDR3 amino acids: CATVRAAGWGYTF. In DNA form, the CDR3 reads TGCGCCACAGTCAGGGCCGCTGGTTGGGGCTACACCTTC.

The chain has TRBV28 and TRBJ1-2; possibly TRBD1 for D (6 bases). This CDR3 comprises 14 residues. Trimming left V 5 bases short and J 8 bases short, with 18 bases between. Germline V gene data show CDR1 as MDHEN and CDR2 as SYDVKM. CDR3 DNA: TGTGCCAGCAGTCCCACCCGGGGGGCTGGCGGCTACACCTTC. Translating it yields CASSPTRGAGGYTF.

The V gene is TRBV28, the J gene TRBJ2-6; 7 nucleotides align to TRBD1. The junction had 14 bases not matched to a gene; V was cut back by 9 bases and J by 0 bases. Per the germline V gene, CDR1 is MDHEN and CDR2 is SYDVKM. The CDR3 covers 18 residues. The CDR3 here is CASRPTGMRGSGANVLTF. The DNA for the CDR3 is TGTGCCAGTAGACCGACAGGGATGAGGGGCTCTGGGGCCAACGTCCTGACTTTC.

For this clone: Other DNA sequences of this sample code for an identical CDR3. The chain couples TRBV2 to TRBJ2-3, with D hard to call. This CDR3 comprises 12 residues. V lost 2 bases to trimming and J lost 4 bases, with 4 bases between them. In germline, CDR1 is SNHLY, CDR2 FYNNEI. Written as DNA, the CDR3 is TGTGCCAGCAGTGAAACGGCAGATACGCAGTATTTT. It codes for CASSETADTQYF.

V usage is TRBV28 and J usage is TRBJ2-5; a possible D gene is TRBD1 (6 bases). The V gene's germline CDR1 is MDHEN and CDR2 SYDVKM. There are 17 residues in the CDR3. V gave up 0 bases and J gave up 2 bases, with 16 bases separating them. The CDR3 DNA reads TGTGCCAGCAGTTTATGGGGGGCAACCGGGACGCAAGAGACCCAGTACTTC. This codes for CASSLWGATGTQETQYF. Full variable domain (missing parts from reference TRBV28 and TRBJ2-5): DVKVTQSSRYLVKRTGEKVFLECVQDMDHENMFWYRQDPGLGLRLIYFSYDVKMKEKGDIPEGYSVSREKKERFSLILESASTNQTSMYLCASSLWGATGTQETQYFGPGTRLLVL.

The chain employs TRBV4-1 and TRBJ1-3; possibly TRBD1 for D (5 bases). The V gene lost 3 bases and the J gene lost 0 bases, with 6 bases spanning the gap. The germline CDR1 and CDR2 sequences are MGHRA and YSYEKL. This CDR3 region has 14 residues. CDR3 residues: CASSQGRSGNTIYF. The CDR3 DNA sequence: TGCGCCAGCAGCCAGGGACGCTCTGGAAACACCATATATTTT.

The chain is built from TRBV28 and TRBJ2-6; TRBD1 matches at 10 bases. The CDR3 is made up of 16 amino acids. CDR1 is MDHEN, CDR2 SYDVKM, per germline. The V segment lost 9 bases and the J segment 0 bases; nucleotides outside the gene matches: 5. Here the CDR3 reads CASRTGGFSGANVLTF. The CDR3 DNA sequence: TGTGCCAGTAGGACAGGGGGTTTCTCTGGGGCCAACGTCCTGACTTTC.

The genes are TRBV4-1 and TRBJ2-5; 7 bases agree with TRBD2. The J call may be mistaken, given a closer DNA end match to TRBJ2-7. This CDR3 spans 15 amino acids. In germline, CDR1 is MGHRA, CDR2 YSYEKL. CDR3 residues: CASSLNRGSIYEQYF. The CDR3 DNA follows: TGCGCCAGCAGCCTCAACCGCGGGAGTATCTACGAGCAGTACTTC.

The chain links TRBV5-1 to TRBJ2-7; 7 nucleotides line up with TRBD1. CDR3 length: 14 amino acids. Trimming at V came to 1 base and at J to 5 bases, leaving 6 bases not matched to a gene. Germline V CDR1 and CDR2: SGHRS, YFSETQ. The CDR3 loop reads CASSLKGAVHEQYF. The CDR3, as DNA: TGCGCCAGCAGCTTGAAGGGGGCCGTCCACGAGCAGTACTTC.